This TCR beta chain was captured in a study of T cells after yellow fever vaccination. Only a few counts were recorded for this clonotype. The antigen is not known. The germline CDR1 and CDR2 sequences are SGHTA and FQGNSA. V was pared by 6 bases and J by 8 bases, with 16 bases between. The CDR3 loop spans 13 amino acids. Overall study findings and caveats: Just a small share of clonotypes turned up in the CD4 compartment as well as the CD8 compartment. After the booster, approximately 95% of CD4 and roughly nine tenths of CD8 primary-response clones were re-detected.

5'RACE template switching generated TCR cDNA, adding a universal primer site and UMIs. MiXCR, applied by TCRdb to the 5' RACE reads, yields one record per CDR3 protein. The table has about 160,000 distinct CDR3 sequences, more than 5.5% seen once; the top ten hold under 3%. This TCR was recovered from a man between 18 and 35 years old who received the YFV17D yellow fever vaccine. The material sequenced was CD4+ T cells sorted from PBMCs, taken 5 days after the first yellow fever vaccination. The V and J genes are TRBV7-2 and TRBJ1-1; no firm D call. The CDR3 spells CASSPGGSLEAFF. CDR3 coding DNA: TGTGCCAGCAGTCCCGGAGGTAGCCTCGAAGCTTTCTTT.